The entry that follows covers one T cell receptor beta chain sequence. The data originate from a study of shared clonotypes between healthy human individuals. V lost 3 bases, J lost 7 bases, and 3 bases stayed unmatched. The V gene's germline CDR1 is LNHDA and CDR2 SQIVND (reference sequence). CDR3 length: 14 residues. TCRdb keeps only in-frame clones here, not all; method: immunoSEQ multiplex PCR. The sample contains about half a million clones, over 70% of which appear only once. Sequenced input: PBMCs. This receptor was obtained from a woman aged 40 to 50 in good health. Some clones in this sample may be carry-over from other donors' samples. The V gene is TRBV19, the J gene TRBJ2-1, with 10 bases that match TRBD1. CDR3 residues: CASSMTGGWNEQFF. CDR3 nucleotides: TGTGCCAGTAGTATGACAGGGGGCTGGAATGAGCAGTTCTTC.